This T cell receptor (beta chain) was documented in a study of OX40 agonist ivuxolimab in advanced cancers. Study details: Anti-PD-1, anti-PD-L1 or anti-CTLA-4 therapy given earlier was allowed, and around 40% had some.

In regard to this clone: Its antigen is unidentified.

This table comes from immunoSEQ multiplex PCR, and its TCRdb copy is limited to in-frame clones, with some not included. Of approximately 12,000 clones in the sample, approximately 70% are singletons; the top ten hold roughly 10%. At cycle 4 day 1, cycle 7 day 1, and baseline, blood was sampled. V shed 2 bases and J 0 bases; nucleotides not matched to a gene: 2. Germline lookup yields CDR1 MNHEY and CDR2 SVGAGI. The length of the CDR3 is 15 residues. Findings and caveats of the study: The CD4+ and CD8+ T cells in the blood had expanded clonally by week 6 at 0.1 to 3.0 mg/kg. Partial responders treated at 0.1-3.0 mg/kg exhibited clonal expansion among the lowest measured.

The receptor was derived from an adult with an advanced solid tumor such as melanoma, head and neck, liver or kidney cancer. The specimen was CD4+ or CD8+ T cells sorted from blood, collected in a trial of the OX40 agonist ivuxolimab. The rearrangement joins TRBV6-5 to TRBJ2-7; 9 bases line up with TRBD1. Here the CDR3 DNA reads TGTGCCAGCAGTTACGGGACAGGGAACTCCTACGAGCAGTACTTC. Translation: CASSYGTGNSYEQYF.